The source of this T cell receptor beta chain is a study of cytomegalovirus exposure and HLA in healthy donors. Overall study findings and caveats: Cytomegalovirus status was reportedly diagnosed by the classifier with high specificity and sensitivity. Prior analysis indicated that the majority of TCR beta V segments exhibited productivity approximately 87% or approximately 30% of the time. Later, an analysis found that common viral pathogens appeared to be linked with several of the most significant clusters.

It was with 60 Vbeta and 13 Jbeta primers that the PCR ran. Libraries were prepared by immunoSEQ multiplex PCR; TCRdb keeps only in-frame clonotypes and omits some of them. This listing includes 200,000 to 250,000 clones. V was clipped by 7 bases and J by 5 bases, with 17 bases between them. CDR3 length equals 15 residues. CDR1 LNHDA and CDR2 SQIVND come from the germline V gene (reference sequence). Notes on this clone: Its target is not known.

The sequence was obtained from a woman aged 30 to 39 in good health and CMV-seropositive. The rearrangement uses TRBV19 and TRBJ2-2; perhaps TRBD1 as D (6 bases). The specimen sequenced was PBMCs. In DNA form, the CDR3 reads TGTGCCAGTACCACATACAGGGCGTGGACCGGGGAGCTGTTTTTT. Translated, it gives CASTTYRAWTGELFF.